These 25 T cell receptor beta chains share one sample of origin, sequenced in a study of T cells in Graves' hyperthyroidism and ophthalmopathy. Researchers amplified the TCR beta CDR3 regions from RNA transcripts. During a first-round RT-PCR of the TCR CDR3, the HTBI primer set was used. TCRdb independently ran MiXCR on the multiplex PCR reads; one entry per CDR3 protein. The sample yields approximately 640,000 distinct CDR3 sequences, approximately 42% seen once. The specimen was peripheral blood or thyroid tissue (not recorded which). Receptors were obtained from an adult man with Graves' disease, either hyperthyroidism or ophthalmopathy (not recorded which).

This clonotype has more than one count but fewer than ten. The V call is TRBV7-2, the J call TRBJ2-5; 8 bases are a match to TRBD2. Germline CDR1 reads SGHTA; CDR2 reads FQGNSA. The J segment lost 6 bases and the V segment lost 3 bases, leaving 15 bases of the junction unmatched. The CDR3 runs 17 residues. The CDR3 loop reads CASSLPTTSARRKTQYF. The CDR3, as DNA: TGTGCCAGCAGCTTGCCCACGACTAGCGCGCGGCGAAAGACCCAGTACTTC.

This clonotype appeared many times. This chain links TRBV19 with TRBJ1-6; TRBD1 matches at 8 bases. The V segment lost 11 bases and the J segment 5 bases; nucleotides outside the gene matches: 8. CDR3 size: 14 residues. Germline CDR1 reads LNHDA; CDR2 reads SQIVND (reference sequence). CDR3 sequence (DNA): TGTGCCGGCAGGGGGACAGGCCATAATTCACCCCTCCACTTT. Its translation is CAGRGTGHNSPLHF.

About this clonotype itself: A junction boundary mismatches the germline segment, possibly from a read error. V usage is TRBV7-8 and J usage is TRBJ1-3; D is perhaps TRBD1 (5 bases). The CDR3 consists of 17 residues. CDR1 is SGHVS, CDR2 FQNEAQ, per germline. CDR3 amino acids: CASSQALTVNSGNTIYF. The CDR3 nucleotides are TGCGCCAGCAGCCAAGCCCTGACAGTGAACTCTGGAAACACCATATATTTT. Full variable domain (rest looked up from reference TRBV7-8 and TRBJ1-3): GAGVSQSPRYKVAKRGQDVALRCDPISGHVSLFWYQQALGQGPEFLTYFQNEAQLDKSGLPSDRFFAERPEGSVSTLKIQRTQQEDSAVYLCASSQALTVNSGNTIYFGEGSWLTVV.

This clonotype was detected many times. The chain carries TRBV2 and TRBJ1-1; D is perhaps TRBD1 (6 bases). CDR3 length equals 13 residues. Germline CDR1 and CDR2: SNHLY and FYNNEI. V was clipped by 8 bases and J by 7 bases, with 17 bases between them. This CDR3 is CASGARQDLEAFF. The CDR3 bases are TGTGCCAGCGGGGCGAGACAGGACCTTGAAGCTTTCTTT.

This clonotype has only a few counts. The chain employs TRBV5-5 and TRBJ1-1; 8 nucleotides agree with TRBD1. The CDR3 sequence is 14 residues long. CDR1 and CDR2 from the germline V gene are SGHKS and YYEKEE (reference sequence). V lost 4 bases to trimming and J lost 4 bases; unmatched junction nucleotides: 6. Here the CDR3 DNA reads TGTGCCAGCAGCCCTGACAGGGGATTCACTGAAGCTTTCTTT. Encoded protein: CASSPDRGFTEAFF.

This clonotype was observed a few times. At one boundary the junction diverges from the germline segment, which might be a read error. V is TRBV7-9 and J is TRBJ1-5; D may be TRBD1 (5 bases). CDR3 size: 14 residues. Germline CDR1 SEHNR, CDR2 FQNEAQ (reference sequence). The CDR3 region has the DNA TGCGCCAGCAGCCAAGAGAGGGGCCGGCAGCCCCAGCATTTT. It encodes CASSQERGRQPQHF.

The chain carries TRBV7-2 and TRBJ2-7; 7 nucleotides align to TRBD1. V trimming: 5 bases; J trimming: 4 bases; junction bases outside the gene matches: 8. This CDR3 region has 14 residues. Germline CDR1 SGHTA, CDR2 FQGNSA. DNA of the CDR3: TGTGCCAGCAGCCAAGGGCTACAGGGGTACGAGCAGTACTTC. It is translated as CASSQGLQGYEQYF.

This chain joins TRBV29-1 and TRBJ1-2; D gene unclear. CDR1 and CDR2 from the germline V gene are SQVTM and ANQGSEA. V was clipped by 6 bases and J by 0 bases, with 11 bases between them. The CDR3 spans 13 residues. The CDR3 coding sequence is TGCAGCGTGAGACCCGGAACTAACTATGGCTACACCTTC. Its translation is CSVRPGTNYGYTF.

This chain joins TRBV12-3 or TRBV12-4 and TRBJ2-5; 13 positions match TRBD2. The CDR3 is 17 amino acids. J lost 5 bases, V lost 6 bases, and 12 bases had no gene match. The chain's CDR3 is CASSRTSGGGGAETQYF. CDR3 bases: TGTGCCAGCAGCCGGACTAGCGGGGGCGGCGGTGCCGAGACCCAGTACTTC.

The J gene is TRBJ1-4, the V gene TRBV5-4, with 9 nucleotides matching TRBD1. The trim removed 4 bases at V and 7 bases at J, leaving 8 bases unmatched. This CDR3 has 15 amino acids. The germline gives CDR1 SGHNT, CDR2 YYREEE (reference sequence). The CDR3 nucleotides are TGTGCCAGCAGCATGGGGGGGACAGGGACTGAAAAACTGTTTTTT. Translating gives CASSMGGTGTEKLFF.

This chain joins TRBV24-1 and TRBJ2-7; TRBD2 matches at 7 bases. Germline V lookup: CDR1 KGHDR, CDR2 SFDVKD. The CDR3 totals 15 residues. The chain's CDR3 is CATPGDSGHTYEQYF. CDR3 DNA sequence: TGTGCTACCCCCGGTGATAGCGGGCATACCTACGAGCAGTACTTC.

The chain combines TRBV29-1 with TRBJ2-7; a weak D match, TRBD2 (5 bases). CDR1 and CDR2 from the germline V gene are SQVTM and ANQGSEA. This CDR3 contains 13 residues. Trimming removed 8 bases at V and 0 bases at J, with 14 bases between. CDR3: CSSRRGDSYEQYF. The CDR3 DNA reads TGCAGCAGCCGCCGGGGAGACTCCTACGAGCAGTACTTC.

The rearrangement links TRBV7-6 to TRBJ1-1, with D unresolved. CDR1 and CDR2 from the germline V gene are SGHVS and FNYEAQ. This CDR3 spans 14 amino acids. Trimming removed 4 bases from V and 3 bases from J, with 12 bases in between. CDR3 loop: CASSSPLRDTEAFF. The CDR3 DNA reads TGTGCCAGCAGCTCCCCGCTTCGGGACACTGAAGCTTTCTTT.

The CDR3 nucleotides read TGTGCCAGCAGGCCAGGGGGTGAGACCCAGTACTTC. It encodes CASRPGGETQYF. The chain is built from TRBV2 and TRBJ2-5; 7 nucleotides match TRBD1. The CDR3 contains 12 residues. V was clipped by 6 bases and J by 5 bases; unmatched bases: 3. From germline, CDR1 is SNHLY and CDR2 FYNNEI.

A remark on this clonotype: This may be a read error, as it is one base from a much larger clone. This sequence joins TRBV25-1 and TRBJ1-2, with D unclear. In germline, CDR1 is MGHDK, CDR2 SYGVNS. There are 12 residues in the CDR3. V lost 6 bases, J lost 9 bases, and 14 bases lay in between. CDR3 region: CASRSGQYSYTF. As DNA, the CDR3 is TGTGCCAGCAGATCCGGGCAATATAGCTACACCTTC.

The chain couples TRBV24-1 to TRBJ2-2; D gene unclear. The V end was cut by 9 bases, the J end by 0 bases, with 10 bases between. The CDR3 runs 14 residues. The V gene's germline CDR1 is KGHDR and CDR2 SFDVKD. CDR3 sequence (DNA): TGTGCCACCTCCCGACGAGCGAACACCGGGGAGCTGTTTTTT. Its translation: CATSRRANTGELFF.

This clonotype appeared a few times. The chain joins TRBV5-1 to TRBJ1-2; D is uncertain. The germline V and J ends were trimmed by 3 bases and 6 bases, with 18 bases remaining between them. Per the germline V gene, CDR1 is SGHRS and CDR2 is YFSETQ. This CDR3 is 15 amino acids long. The CDR3 DNA reads as TGCGCCAGCAGCTCGAAAGGGTTCGCGAGTGATGGCTACACCTTC. Its protein is CASSSKGFASDGYTF.

The chain joins TRBV11-2 to TRBJ1-5, with 7 bases fitting TRBD1. V dropped 0 bases and J dropped 0; count of bases not matched to a gene: 11. Germline V gene lookup returns CDR1 SGHAT and CDR2 FQNNGV. The CDR3 has 19 residues. This CDR3 reads CASSLDRGTDHISNQPQHF. Here the CDR3 DNA reads TGTGCCAGCAGCTTAGATCGAGGGACAGATCATATTAGCAATCAGCCCCAGCATTTT.

Note on this clonotype: A much bigger clone sits one base away, suggesting this may be a read error. This chain connects TRBV29-1 to TRBJ1-2; 7 bases agree with TRBD1. The CDR3 has 12 residues. The ends lost 8 bases at V and 8 bases at J; junction bases unmatched: 11. CDR1 and CDR2 (germline): SQVTM, ANQGSEA. Here the CDR3 reads CSLETGIGGYTF. The DNA of the CDR3 is TGCAGCCTCGAGACAGGGATCGGGGGCTACACCTTC. Based on the CDR3 plus reference TRBV29-1 and TRBJ1-2, the full variable domain is SAVISQKPSRDICQRGTSLTIQCQVDSQVTMMFWYRQQPGQSLTLIATANQGSEATYESGFVIDKFPISRPNLTFSTLTVSNMSPEDSSIYLCSLETGIGGYTFGSGTRLTVV.

V and J are TRBV11-1 and TRBJ1-2, with 7 nucleotides matching TRBD1. The CDR3 has 15 residues. V was clipped by 5 bases and J by 7 bases; unmatched bases: 13. Germline values: CDR1 SGHAT, CDR2 FQDESV (reference sequence). The CDR3 nucleotides read TGTGCCAGCAGCGTGCCGGGACAGCGATTAAGTGGCTACACCTTC. It encodes CASSVPGQRLSGYTF. The whole variable domain, remainder taken from reference TRBV11-1 and TRBJ1-2, is EAEVAQSPRYKITEKSQAVAFWCDPISGHATLYWYRQILGQGPELLVQFQDESVVDDSQLPKDRFSAERLKGVDSTLKIQPAELGDSAMYLCASSVPGQRLSGYTFGSGTRLTVV.

The chain carries TRBV15 and TRBJ2-6; 11 bases line up with TRBD1. Germline assignment: CDR1 LNHNV and CDR2 YYDKDF (reference sequence). Unmatched junction bases numbered 3, after V lost 3 bases and J lost 2 bases. The CDR3 covers 17 residues. The DNA for the CDR3 is TGTGCCACCAGCAGTGCGGGACAGGGGGCTGGGGCCAACGTCCTGACTTTC. Translating it yields CATSSAGQGAGANVLTF.

Remarks on this clonotype: Since the CDR3 does not end with the conserved phenylalanine or tryptophan, this likely comes from a read error. It is unclear where the CDR3 begins or ends on the DNA, so no DNA is shown, and the CDR3 is as TCRdb lists it. V usage is TRBV14 and J usage is TRBJ1-6; the DNA was not used to check the table's D call, TRBD1. Germline V gene sequence: CDR1 SGHDN, CDR2 FVKESK. The CDR3 comprises 16 residues, both ends counted. CDR3 residues: CASSPRPGPSNSPLQS.

The chain uses TRBV7-2 and TRBJ1-1; D unresolved. Trimming removed 5 bases from V and 10 bases from J, with 26 bases in between. Per germline, CDR1 SGHTA and CDR2 FQGNSA. CDR3 size: 16 residues. DNA of the CDR3: TGTGCCAGCAGCCAAGATTTTGGAAGGGATCCCAACGGAGCTTTCTTT. This sequence encodes CASSQDFGRDPNGAFF.

The chain has TRBV2 and TRBJ1-5; unclear D gene. Germline loops: CDR1 SNHLY, CDR2 FYNNEI. The germline V and J ends were trimmed by 3 bases and 3 bases, with 6 bases remaining between them. This CDR3 is 13 amino acids long. For the CDR3, the DNA is TGTGCCAGCAGTGACAGCAACAATCAGCCCCAGCATTTT. Encoded protein: CASSDSNNQPQHF.

In this sample, this clonotype turned up a few times. The chain recombines TRBV19 with TRBJ1-3; 7 positions match TRBD1. The CDR3 is 14 amino acids. CDR1 is LNHDA, CDR2 SQIVND, per germline (reference sequence). V trimming: 8 bases; J trimming: 2 bases; junction bases outside the gene matches: 6. CDR3 nucleotide sequence: TGTGCCAGTTGTAGGGGGCCGCCTGGAAACACCATATATTTT. It is translated as CASCRGPPGNTIYF.